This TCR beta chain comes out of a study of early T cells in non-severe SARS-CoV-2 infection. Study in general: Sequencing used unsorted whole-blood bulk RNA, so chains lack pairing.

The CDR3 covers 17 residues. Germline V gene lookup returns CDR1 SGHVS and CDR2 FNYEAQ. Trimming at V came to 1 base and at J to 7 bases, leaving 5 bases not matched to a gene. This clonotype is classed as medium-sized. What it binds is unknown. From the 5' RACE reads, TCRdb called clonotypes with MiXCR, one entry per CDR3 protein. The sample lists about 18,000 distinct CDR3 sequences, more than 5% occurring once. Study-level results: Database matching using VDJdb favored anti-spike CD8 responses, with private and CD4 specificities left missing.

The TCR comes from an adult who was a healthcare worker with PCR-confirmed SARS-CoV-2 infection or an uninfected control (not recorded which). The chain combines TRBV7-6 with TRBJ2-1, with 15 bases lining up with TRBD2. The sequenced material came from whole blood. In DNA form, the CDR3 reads TGTGCCAGCAGCTTAGATCCGGGACTAGCGGGAGGTAATGAGCAGTTCTTC. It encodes CASSLDPGLAGGNEQFF.